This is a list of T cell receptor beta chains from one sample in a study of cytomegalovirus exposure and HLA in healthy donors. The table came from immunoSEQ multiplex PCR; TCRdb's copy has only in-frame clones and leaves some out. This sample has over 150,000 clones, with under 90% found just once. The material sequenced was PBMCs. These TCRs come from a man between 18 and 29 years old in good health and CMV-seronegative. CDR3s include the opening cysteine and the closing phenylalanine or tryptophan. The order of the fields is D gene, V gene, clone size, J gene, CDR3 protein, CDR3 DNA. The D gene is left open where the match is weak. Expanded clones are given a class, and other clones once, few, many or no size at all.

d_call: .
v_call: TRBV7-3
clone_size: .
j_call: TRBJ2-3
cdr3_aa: CASSLRPDRGDTQYF
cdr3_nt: TGTGCCAGCAGCCTAAGACCCGATAGGGGGGATACGCAGTATTTT

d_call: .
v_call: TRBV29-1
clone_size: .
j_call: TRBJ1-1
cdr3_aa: CSVEIGRGEAFF
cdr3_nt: TGCAGCGTTGAAATTGGCAGGGGCGAAGCTTTCTTT

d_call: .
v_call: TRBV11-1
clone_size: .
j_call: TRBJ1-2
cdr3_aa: CASSLRGVYGYTF
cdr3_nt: TGTGCCAGCAGCTTAAGGGGCGTCTATGGCTACACCTTC

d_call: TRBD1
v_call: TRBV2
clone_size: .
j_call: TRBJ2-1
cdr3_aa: CASQEDRGRVLYNEQFF
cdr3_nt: TGTGCCAGTCAAGAGGACAGGGGGCGCGTTTTGTACAATGAGCAGTTCTTC

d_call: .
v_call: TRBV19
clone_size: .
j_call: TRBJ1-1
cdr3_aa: CASSGWTPEAFF
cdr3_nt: TGTGCCAGCTCAGGGTGGACACCTGAAGCTTTCTTT

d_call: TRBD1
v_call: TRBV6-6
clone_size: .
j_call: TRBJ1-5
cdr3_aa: CASGTGVGDSNQPQHF
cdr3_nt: TGTGCCAGCGGGACAGGGGTGGGGGATAGCAATCAGCCCCAGCATTTT

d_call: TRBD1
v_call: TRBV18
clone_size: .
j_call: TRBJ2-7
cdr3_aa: CASSPSTGKGYEQYF
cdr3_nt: TGTGCCAGCTCACCTTCGACAGGGAAGGGGTACGAGCAGTACTTC

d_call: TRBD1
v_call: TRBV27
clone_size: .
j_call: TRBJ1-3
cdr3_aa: CASSLTGFSGNTIYF
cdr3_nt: TGTGCCAGCAGTTTGACAGGGTTCTCTGGAAACACCATATATTTT

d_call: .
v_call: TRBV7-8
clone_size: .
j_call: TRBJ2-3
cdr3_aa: CASSQTSGDTQYF
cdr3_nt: TGTGCCAGCAGCCAAACCTCGGGAGATACGCAGTATTTT

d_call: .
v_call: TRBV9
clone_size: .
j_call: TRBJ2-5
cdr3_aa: CASSVDPGETQYF
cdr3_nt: TGTGCCAGCAGCGTAGACCCCGGAGAGACCCAGTACTTC

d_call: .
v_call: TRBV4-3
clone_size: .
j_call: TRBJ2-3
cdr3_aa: CASSQGAGDSSTDTQYF
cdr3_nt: TGCGCCAGCAGCCAGGGGGCCGGTGACTCTAGCACAGATACGCAGTATTTT

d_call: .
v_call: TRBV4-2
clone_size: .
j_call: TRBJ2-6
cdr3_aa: CASSQDTGSGANVLTF
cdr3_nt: TGTGCCAGCAGCCAAGATACCGGCTCTGGGGCCAACGTCCTGACTTTC

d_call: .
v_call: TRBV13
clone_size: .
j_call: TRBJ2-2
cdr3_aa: CASSFMEEGSGELFF
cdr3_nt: TGTGCCAGCAGTTTTATGGAGGAGGGGTCCGGGGAGCTGTTTTTT

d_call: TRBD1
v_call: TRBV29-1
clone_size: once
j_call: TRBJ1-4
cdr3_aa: CSVEGTGDNEKLFF
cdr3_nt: TGCAGCGTTGAAGGGACAGGGGATAATGAAAAACTGTTTTTT

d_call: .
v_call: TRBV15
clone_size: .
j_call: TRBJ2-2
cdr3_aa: CATSINTGGSGELFF
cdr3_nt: TGTGCCACCAGCATAAATACCGGGGGATCCGGGGAGCTGTTTTTT

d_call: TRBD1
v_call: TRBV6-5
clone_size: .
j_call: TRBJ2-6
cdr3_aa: CASSLGQSGANVLTF
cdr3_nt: TGTGCCAGCAGTCTGGGACAGTCTGGGGCCAACGTCCTGACTTTC

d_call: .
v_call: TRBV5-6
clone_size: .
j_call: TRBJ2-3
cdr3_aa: CASSLAGRRTDTQYF
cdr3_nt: TGTGCCAGCAGCTTGGCTGGCAGAAGAACAGATACGCAGTATTTT

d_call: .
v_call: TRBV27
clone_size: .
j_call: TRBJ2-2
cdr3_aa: CASSPDTFLAGELFF
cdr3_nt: TGTGCCAGCAGTCCAGACACCTTCTTGGCCGGGGAGCTGTTTTTT

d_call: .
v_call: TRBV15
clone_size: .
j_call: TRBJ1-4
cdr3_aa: CATSRDSENEKLFF
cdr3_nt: TGTGCCACCAGCAGGGACAGCGAGAATGAAAAACTGTTTTTT

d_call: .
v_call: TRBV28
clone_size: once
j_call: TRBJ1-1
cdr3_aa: CASSLAPITEAFF
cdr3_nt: TGTGCCAGCAGTTTGGCTCCGATCACTGAAGCTTTCTTT

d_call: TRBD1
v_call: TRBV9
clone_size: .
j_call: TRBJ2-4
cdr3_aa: CASSAGQLLYF
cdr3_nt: TGTGCCAGCAGCGCGGGACAGTTGCTGTACTTC

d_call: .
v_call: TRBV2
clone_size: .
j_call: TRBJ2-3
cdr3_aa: CASTAITDTQYF
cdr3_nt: TGTGCCAGCACAGCGATCACAGATACGCAGTATTTT

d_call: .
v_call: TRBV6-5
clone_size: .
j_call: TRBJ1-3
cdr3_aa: CASSRSRGNTIYF
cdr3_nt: TGTGCCAGCAGTCGATCCAGGGGAAACACCATATATTTT

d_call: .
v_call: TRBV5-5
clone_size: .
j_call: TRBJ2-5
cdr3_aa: CASSFGVGETQYF
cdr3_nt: TGTGCCAGCAGCTTCGGGGTTGGAGAGACCCAGTACTTC

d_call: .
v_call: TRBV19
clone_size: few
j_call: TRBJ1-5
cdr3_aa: CASTQTDLSNQPQHF
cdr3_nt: TGTGCCAGTACCCAGACAGATCTTAGCAATCAGCCCCAGCATTTT

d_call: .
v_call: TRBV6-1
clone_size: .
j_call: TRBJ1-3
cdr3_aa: CASSSFTPSGNTIYF
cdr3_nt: TGTGCCAGCAGTTCATTTACACCCTCTGGAAACACCATATATTTT

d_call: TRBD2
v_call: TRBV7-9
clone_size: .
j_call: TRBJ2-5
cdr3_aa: CASSSTSGAKTQYF
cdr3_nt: TGTGCCAGCAGTTCAACTAGCGGGGCAAAGACCCAGTACTTC

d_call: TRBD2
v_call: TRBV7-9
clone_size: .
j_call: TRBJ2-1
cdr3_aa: CASRPKALAGGRNEQFF
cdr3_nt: TGTGCCAGCAGGCCCAAGGCACTAGCGGGGGGGCGGAATGAGCAGTTCTTC

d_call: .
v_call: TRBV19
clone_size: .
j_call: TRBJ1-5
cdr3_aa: CASSIIPYQPQHF
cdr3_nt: TGTGCCAGTAGTATAATTCCCTATCAGCCCCAGCATTTT

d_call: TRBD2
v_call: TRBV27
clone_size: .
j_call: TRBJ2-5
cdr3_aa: CASGGEKTQYF
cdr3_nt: TGTGCCAGCGGGGGGGAAAAGACCCAGTACTTC

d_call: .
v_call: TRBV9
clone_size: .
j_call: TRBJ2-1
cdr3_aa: CASSVRGYNEQFF
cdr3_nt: TGTGCCAGCAGCGTCCGGGGTTACAATGAGCAGTTCTTC

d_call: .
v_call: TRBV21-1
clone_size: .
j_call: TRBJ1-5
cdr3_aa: CASSLTGGDHQPQHF
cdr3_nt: TGTGCCAGCAGCCTCACAGGGGGCGATCATCAGCCCCAGCATTTT

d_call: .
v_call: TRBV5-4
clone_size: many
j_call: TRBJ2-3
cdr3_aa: CASSGRTTSSTDTQYF
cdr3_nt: TGTGCCAGCAGCGGCAGGACTACCTCTAGCACAGATACGCAGTATTTT

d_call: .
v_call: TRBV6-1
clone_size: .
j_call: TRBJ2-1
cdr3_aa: CASLFSAYNEQFF
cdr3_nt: TGTGCCAGCCTCTTCTCAGCCTACAATGAGCAGTTCTTC

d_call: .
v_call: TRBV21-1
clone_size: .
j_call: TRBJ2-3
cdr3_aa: CASSFRLAGVKDTDTQYF
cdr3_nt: TGTGCCAGCAGCTTCCGACTAGCGGGAGTAAAGGACACAGATACGCAGTATTTT

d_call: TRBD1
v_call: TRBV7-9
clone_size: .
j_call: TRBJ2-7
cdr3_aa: CASKDLGDSEQYF
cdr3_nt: TGTGCCAGCAAAGACTTAGGGGACAGCGAGCAGTACTTC

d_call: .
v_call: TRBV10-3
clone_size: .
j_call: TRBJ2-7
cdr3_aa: CATHEGGVEQYF
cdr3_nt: TGTGCCACACACGAGGGTGGCGTCGAGCAGTACTTC

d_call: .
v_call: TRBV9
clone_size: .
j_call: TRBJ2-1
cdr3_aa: CASSVGPGNEQFF
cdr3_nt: TGTGCCAGCAGCGTAGGCCCGGGGAATGAGCAGTTCTTC

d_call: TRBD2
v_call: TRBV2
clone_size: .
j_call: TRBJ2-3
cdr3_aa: CASSVLADPSTDTQYF
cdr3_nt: TGTGCCAGCAGTGTCCTAGCGGATCCTAGCACAGATACGCAGTATTTT

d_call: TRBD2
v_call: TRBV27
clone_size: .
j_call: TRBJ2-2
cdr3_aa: CASSFFSAGHTGELFF
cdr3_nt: TGTGCCAGCAGTTTTTTTTCAGCGGGACACACCGGGGAGCTGTTTTTT